This T cell receptor (beta chain) emerged from a study of cytomegalovirus exposure and HLA in healthy donors. The study, taken as a whole, reports: Another analysis was done later, and it associated around 17,000 TCR beta sequences with HLA alleles at 0.05 false discovery rate.

Germline V CDR1 and CDR2: MNHEY, SMNVEV (reference sequence). This CDR3 contains 14 residues. Unmatched junction bases numbered 4, after V lost 4 bases and J lost 1 base. 60 Vbeta and 13 Jbeta primers were used in PCR. Data came from immunoSEQ multiplex PCR; TCRdb stores just in-frame clones and leaves some out. This sample has 130,000 or so clones; approximately 80% occur once, and the top ten carry roughly 2.2%. Concerning this clone itself: Its antigen is undetermined.

This TCR derives from a woman aged 35 to 49 in good health and CMV-seronegative. V gene TRBV27 combines with J gene TRBJ2-7; 7 nucleotides align to TRBD2. Sequences were obtained from PBMCs. The CDR3 DNA reads as TGTGCCAGCAGTTCTTGGGAGGGATCCTACGAGCAGTACTTC. It encodes CASSSWEGSYEQYF.